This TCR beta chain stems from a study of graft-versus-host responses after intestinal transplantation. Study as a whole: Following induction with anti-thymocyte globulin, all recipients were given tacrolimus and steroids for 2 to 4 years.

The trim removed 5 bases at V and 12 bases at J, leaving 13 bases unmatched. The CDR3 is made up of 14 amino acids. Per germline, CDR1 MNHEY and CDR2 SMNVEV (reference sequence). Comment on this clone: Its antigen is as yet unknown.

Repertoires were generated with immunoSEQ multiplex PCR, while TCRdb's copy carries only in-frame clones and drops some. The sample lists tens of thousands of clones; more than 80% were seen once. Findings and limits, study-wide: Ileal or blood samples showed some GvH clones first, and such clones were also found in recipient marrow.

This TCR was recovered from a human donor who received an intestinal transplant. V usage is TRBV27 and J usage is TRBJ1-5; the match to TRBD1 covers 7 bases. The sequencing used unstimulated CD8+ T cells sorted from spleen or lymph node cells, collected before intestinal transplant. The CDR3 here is CASSPRPTGEVQHF. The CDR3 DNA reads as TGTGCCAGCAGTCCCCGCCCCACAGGGGAGGTCCAGCATTTT.